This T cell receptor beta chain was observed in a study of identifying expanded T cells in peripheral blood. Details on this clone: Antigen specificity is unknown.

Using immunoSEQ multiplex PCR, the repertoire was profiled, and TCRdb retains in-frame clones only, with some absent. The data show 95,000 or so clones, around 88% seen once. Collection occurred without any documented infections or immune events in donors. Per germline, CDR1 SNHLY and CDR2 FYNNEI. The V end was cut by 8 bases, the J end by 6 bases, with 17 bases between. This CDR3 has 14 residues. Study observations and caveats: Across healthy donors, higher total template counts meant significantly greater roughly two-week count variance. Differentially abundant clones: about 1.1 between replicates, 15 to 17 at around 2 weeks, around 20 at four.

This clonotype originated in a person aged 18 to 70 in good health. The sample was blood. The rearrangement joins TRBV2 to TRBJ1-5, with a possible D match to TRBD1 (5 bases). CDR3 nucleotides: TGTGCCAGCGGGCGGGGGGGTTCCAGTCAGCCCCAGCATTTT. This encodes CASGRGGSSQPQHF.